This T cell receptor (beta chain) was recovered during a study of Ad26.COV2.S vaccination and SARS-CoV-2 variants. This table comes from immunoSEQ multiplex PCR, and its TCRdb copy is limited to in-frame clones, with some not included. The sample lists under 600,000 clones, roughly nine tenths seen once, with 1.7% in the top ten. The J segment lost 0 bases and the V segment lost 5 bases, leaving 4 bases of the junction unmatched. The CDR3 runs 16 residues. In germline, CDR1 is SGHVS, CDR2 FNYEAQ. The sample's treatment: about 20 received Ad26.COV2.S at low or high dose, single or two shots; 5 received placebo; per-sample allocation not given. After the first vaccine or placebo injection, samples were drawn on day 63.

This sequence was found in a person aged 18-65 years who received the Ad26.COV2.S COVID-19 vaccine or a placebo. The chain employs TRBV7-6 and TRBJ1-4; TRBD1 aligns across 9 bases. This specimen consisted of peripheral blood, obtained in a trial of Ad26.COV2.S vaccine versus placebo. The CDR3 region is CASSRTGEATNEKLFF. DNA of the CDR3: TGTGCCAGCAGCCGGACAGGGGAAGCAACTAATGAAAAACTGTTTTTT.